This T cell receptor (beta chain) derives from a study of blood T cell repertoires in COVID-19. The overall study: Researchers got acute and convalescent COVID-19 samples from the United States, Italy and Spain.

The germline CDR1 and CDR2 sequences are SQVTM and ANQGSEA. The CDR3 runs 15 residues. Trimming took 6 bases from V and 0 from J; bases not matched to a gene: 6. Method: immunoSEQ multiplex PCR; TCRdb's copy keeps in-frame clones and lacks some. Counted here are around 230,000 clones, about nine tenths occurring once; the ten biggest clones make up over 3%. The sequence was collected from a middle-aged woman with acute COVID-19. Material for sequencing was PBMCs or T cells enriched from blood (not recorded which). This chain joins TRBV29-1 and TRBJ1-1, with 11 bases aligning to TRBD1. In DNA form, the CDR3 reads TGCAGCGTCGTGGGGACAGGGGGTGTGAACACTGAAGCTTTCTTT. It yields the protein CSVVGTGGVNTEAFF.